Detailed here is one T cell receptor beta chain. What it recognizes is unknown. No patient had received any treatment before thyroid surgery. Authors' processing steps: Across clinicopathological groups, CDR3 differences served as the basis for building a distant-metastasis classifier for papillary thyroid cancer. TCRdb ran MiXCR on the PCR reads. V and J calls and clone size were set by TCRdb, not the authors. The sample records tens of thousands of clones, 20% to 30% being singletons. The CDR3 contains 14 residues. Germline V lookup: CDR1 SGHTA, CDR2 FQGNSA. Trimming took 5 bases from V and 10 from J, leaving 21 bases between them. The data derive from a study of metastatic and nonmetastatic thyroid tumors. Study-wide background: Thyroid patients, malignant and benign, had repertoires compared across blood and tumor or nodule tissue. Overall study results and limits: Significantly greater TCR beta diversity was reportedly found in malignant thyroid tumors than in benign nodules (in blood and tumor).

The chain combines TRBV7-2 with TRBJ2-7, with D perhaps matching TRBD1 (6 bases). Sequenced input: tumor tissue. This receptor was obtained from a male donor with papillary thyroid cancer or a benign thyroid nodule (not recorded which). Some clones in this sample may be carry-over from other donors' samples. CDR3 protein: CASSKNPQGVDQYF. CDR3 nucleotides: TGTGCCAGCAGCAAAAACCCACAGGGAGTCGATCAGTACTTC.